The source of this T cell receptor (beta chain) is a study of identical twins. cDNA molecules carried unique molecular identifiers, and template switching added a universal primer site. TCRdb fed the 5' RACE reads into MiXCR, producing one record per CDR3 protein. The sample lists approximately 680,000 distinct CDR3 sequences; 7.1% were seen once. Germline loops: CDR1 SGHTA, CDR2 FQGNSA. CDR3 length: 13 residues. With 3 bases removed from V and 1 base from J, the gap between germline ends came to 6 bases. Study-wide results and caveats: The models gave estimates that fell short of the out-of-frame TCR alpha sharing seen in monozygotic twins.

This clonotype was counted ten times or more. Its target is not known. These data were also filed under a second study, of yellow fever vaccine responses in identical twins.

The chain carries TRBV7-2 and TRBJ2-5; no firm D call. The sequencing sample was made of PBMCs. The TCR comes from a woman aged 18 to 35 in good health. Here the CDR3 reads CASSFGIQETQYF. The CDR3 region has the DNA TGTGCCAGCAGCTTCGGTATCCAAGAGACCCAGTACTTC. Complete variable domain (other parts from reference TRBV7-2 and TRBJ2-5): GAGVSQSPSNKVTEKGKDVELRCDPISGHTALYWYRQSLGQGLEFLIYFQGNSAPDKSGLPSDRFSAERTGGSVSTLTIQRTQQEDSAVYLCASSFGIQETQYFGPGTRLLVL.